Listed here are 4 T cell receptor beta chains from one sample, sequenced in a study of vaccination effects on CD4 cells after COVID-19. Data came from immunoSEQ multiplex PCR; TCRdb stores just in-frame clones and leaves some out. The sample contains more than 40,000 clones, about 74% of which appear only once. Before sequencing took place, the ViraFEST assay used viral peptide pools to expand antigen-specific CD4+ T cells. CD4+ T cell isolation took place after more than eight days of culture. Each participant was given two doses of one vaccine (BNT162b2 or mRNA-1273). Their antigens remain unidentified. Here the sequenced sample was CD4+ T cells from PBMCs cultured with HCoV-OC43 spike peptides, taken after COVID-19 vaccination. Described subset: HCoV-OC43 spike overlapping peptide pool stimulation. The receptors originated from a human donor who received a COVID-19 vaccine.

The V and J genes are TRBV6-5 and TRBJ2-5; TRBD2 is a possible D gene (5 bases). The CDR3 loop spans 14 amino acids. Germline CDR1 MNHEY, CDR2 SVGAGI. Trimming took 2 bases from V and 7 from J, leaving 14 bases between them. The CDR3 loop is CASSYVRGYGTQYF. CDR3 bases: TGTGCCAGCAGTTACGTACGGGGTTATGGGACCCAGTACTTC.

This rearrangement joins TRBV15 to TRBJ1-2; no clear D gene. Germline CDR1 is LNHNV and CDR2 is YYDKDF (reference sequence). Trimming cost V 0 bases and J 7 bases, with 6 bases left between them. The CDR3 spans 12 residues. The CDR3 sequence: CATSRDGGGYTF. In nucleotides, the CDR3 is TGTGCCACCAGCAGAGACGGTGGTGGCTACACCTTC.

Only one count was recorded for this clone. Other DNA sequences in this sample translate to the same CDR3. The chain has TRBV5-4 and TRBJ2-7, with D unclear. The CDR3 contains 11 residues. V lost 2 bases and J 3 bases, leaving 3 bases between the germline ends. Germline lookup yields CDR1 SGHNT and CDR2 YYREEE (reference sequence). The CDR3 spells CASSLGYEQYF. In DNA form, the CDR3 reads TGTGCCAGCAGCTTAGGCTACGAGCAGTACTTC. The full variable domain, completed using reference TRBV5-4 and TRBJ2-7, is ETGVTQSPTHLIKTRGQQVTLRCSSQSGHNTVSWYQQALGQGPQFIFQYYREEENGRGNFPPRFSGLQFPNYSSELNVNALELDDSALYLCASSLGYEQYFGPGTRLTVT.

This rearrangement joins TRBV30 to TRBJ2-1; D possibly corresponds to TRBD2 (6 bases). Germline-derived CDR1 and CDR2 are GTSNPN and SVGIG (reference sequence). There are 16 residues in the CDR3. The V end lost 5 bases, the J end lost 8 bases, and 25 bases lay between the germline ends. CDR3 protein: CAWEPAGFFAYDEQFF. The DNA for the CDR3 is TGTGCCTGGGAACCCGCGGGATTTTTTGCGTACGATGAGCAGTTCTTC.